A single sample gave rise to the 2 T cell receptor beta chains below, sequenced in a study of blood T cell repertoires in COVID-19. The protocol was immunoSEQ multiplex PCR, while the TCRdb copy is restricted to in-frame clones and leaves out a portion. Among 20,000 to 30,000 clones listed, over 80% were seen once. Sequenced: peripheral blood. The receptors were sampled from a human donor in a cohort sampled during active COVID-19.

This clone was seen a single time. The chain joins TRBV6-1 to TRBJ2-7, with D uncertain. V was cut by 0 bases and J by 5 bases, with 11 bases left in between. Per germline, CDR1 MNHNS and CDR2 SASEGT. This CDR3 contains 14 residues. In DNA, the CDR3 is TGTGCCAGCAGTGAAGCAGGAGTAAGCGACGAGCAGTACTTC. Protein: CASSEAGVSDEQYF.

The chain is built from TRBV3-1 (or the pseudogene TRBV3-2) and TRBJ2-5; TRBD1 might be the D (6 bases). Germline assignment: CDR1 LGHDT and CDR2 YNNKEL (reference sequence). V was clipped by 7 bases and J by 2 bases, with 14 bases between them. This CDR3 comprises 14 residues. CDR3 coding DNA: TGTGCCAGCACCCCTTCGCAGGGGCAAGAGACCCAGTACTTC. Translation gives CASTPSQGQETQYF.